The rows below give T cell receptor beta chains drawn from one sample of a study of cytomegalovirus exposure and HLA in healthy donors. Only in-frame clones appear in the TCRdb table, and some are missing; sequencing was by immunoSEQ multiplex PCR. The table records tens of thousands of clones, 75% of them present only once. Sequencing was carried out using PBMCs. These TCRs come from a man aged 55 to 70 in good health and CMV-seropositive. Both conserved end residues are part of each CDR3. A D gene is named only where the DNA matches it firmly.

j_call: TRBJ1-2; d_call: -; v_call: TRBV7-9; cdr3_aa: CASSFLDSNYGYTF
j_call: TRBJ2-3; d_call: -; v_call: TRBV7-9; cdr3_aa: CASSSGTHVPDTQYF
j_call: TRBJ1-2; d_call: TRBD1; v_call: TRBV29-1; cdr3_aa: CSVTNDREMDGYTF
j_call: TRBJ2-1; d_call: TRBD1; v_call: TRBV10-3; cdr3_aa: CAIGDRGNEQFF
j_call: TRBJ2-5; d_call: -; v_call: TRBV7-7; cdr3_aa: CASSLDGGAPGTQYF
j_call: TRBJ2-5; d_call: -; v_call: TRBV5-1; cdr3_aa: CASSLPTGGEETQYF
j_call: TRBJ2-5; d_call: -; v_call: TRBV14; cdr3_aa: CASSLLSREETQYF
j_call: TRBJ1-2; d_call: -; v_call: TRBV28; cdr3_aa: CASSTTGTYGYTF
j_call: TRBJ1-1; d_call: -; v_call: TRBV18; cdr3_aa: CASSPTKNQKLMNTEAFF
j_call: TRBJ1-1; d_call: TRBD1; v_call: TRBV5-4; cdr3_aa: CASSWGTGGNTEAFF
j_call: TRBJ2-1; d_call: TRBD2; v_call: TRBV15; cdr3_aa: CATSMGLAGGYNEQFF
j_call: TRBJ1-2; d_call: TRBD1; v_call: TRBV5-1; cdr3_aa: CASSLDRGTSLYGYTF
j_call: TRBJ2-7; d_call: TRBD1; v_call: TRBV7-9; cdr3_aa: CASSSKGQAYEQYF
j_call: TRBJ2-3; d_call: TRBD2; v_call: TRBV11-2; cdr3_aa: CASSLGLAGGTRTDTQYF
j_call: TRBJ1-5; d_call: -; v_call: TRBV21-1; cdr3_aa: CASRKLLNQPQHF
j_call: TRBJ1-5; d_call: -; v_call: TRBV5-8; cdr3_aa: CASSLVESQGFQHF
j_call: TRBJ1-1; d_call: TRBD1; v_call: TRBV29-1; cdr3_aa: CSVLADRENTEAFF
j_call: TRBJ1-5; d_call: -; v_call: TRBV6-5; cdr3_aa: CASSRGAGLNQPQHF
j_call: TRBJ2-2; d_call: TRBD2; v_call: TRBV10-1; cdr3_aa: CASGELAGTNTGELFF
j_call: TRBJ1-2; d_call: -; v_call: TRBV11-3; cdr3_aa: CASSINRAGYTF
j_call: TRBJ1-5; d_call: -; v_call: TRBV5-1; cdr3_aa: CASSLRGGNQPQHF
j_call: TRBJ2-1; d_call: TRBD1; v_call: TRBV18; cdr3_aa: CASSPINSQGLHNEQFF
j_call: TRBJ2-7; d_call: -; v_call: TRBV7-2; cdr3_aa: CASSFLYEQYF
j_call: TRBJ1-2; d_call: -; v_call: TRBV21-1; cdr3_aa: CASSYGGPNYGYTF
j_call: TRBJ2-3; d_call: -; v_call: TRBV27; cdr3_aa: CASSLKGEKTYTQYF
j_call: TRBJ1-5; d_call: -; v_call: TRBV27; cdr3_aa: CASSLTSGNQPQHF
j_call: TRBJ2-7; d_call: TRBD1; v_call: TRBV6-5; cdr3_aa: CASSSGTGNYEQYF
j_call: TRBJ2-4; d_call: -; v_call: TRBV19; cdr3_aa: CASSIVGVPGIQYF
j_call: TRBJ1-2; d_call: -; v_call: TRBV13; cdr3_aa: CASSSVRLGGRYGYTF
j_call: TRBJ1-3; d_call: -; v_call: TRBV5-1; cdr3_aa: CASSLVGNLLGDTIYF
j_call: TRBJ1-2; d_call: TRBD1; v_call: TRBV6-5; cdr3_aa: CASSSGGRYGYTF
j_call: TRBJ2-5; d_call: TRBD1; v_call: TRBV15; cdr3_aa: CATSRENRGIQYF
j_call: TRBJ1-5; d_call: TRBD1; v_call: TRBV11-2; cdr3_aa: CASSLDQTGGSRHF
j_call: TRBJ2-7; d_call: TRBD1; v_call: TRBV11-3; cdr3_aa: CASGKQGPAYEQYF
j_call: TRBJ1-6; d_call: -; v_call: TRBV5-6; cdr3_aa: CASRSGHRASPLHF
j_call: TRBJ1-2; d_call: -; v_call: TRBV18; cdr3_aa: CASSPTQGIPDAF
j_call: TRBJ1-2; d_call: TRBD1; v_call: TRBV27; cdr3_aa: CASSLTYFHGTGVGYTF
j_call: TRBJ2-5; d_call: TRBD2; v_call: TRBV6-6; cdr3_aa: CASSYVSGRAYETQYF
j_call: TRBJ1-2; d_call: -; v_call: TRBV20-1; cdr3_aa: CSASETGPTF
j_call: TRBJ1-1; d_call: -; v_call: TRBV6-5; cdr3_aa: CASSLQWDTEAFF
j_call: TRBJ1-1; d_call: -; v_call: TRBV29-1; cdr3_aa: CSVEIVEAFF
j_call: TRBJ2-7; d_call: TRBD2; v_call: TRBV5-5; cdr3_aa: CASSILGLDEQYF
j_call: TRBJ1-6; d_call: -; v_call: TRBV11-2; cdr3_aa: CASSLDRSDSPLHF
j_call: TRBJ2-7; d_call: TRBD2; v_call: TRBV5-1; cdr3_aa: CASSLEVGGEGEQYF
j_call: TRBJ2-5; d_call: TRBD2; v_call: TRBV9; cdr3_aa: CASSERGGSWETQYF
j_call: TRBJ2-5; d_call: -; v_call: TRBV5-1; cdr3_aa: CASSLSVYQETQYF
j_call: TRBJ1-1; d_call: -; v_call: TRBV7-9; cdr3_aa: CSSSRDTEAFF
j_call: TRBJ1-2; d_call: -; v_call: TRBV5-4; cdr3_aa: CASSLEGGRGYTF
j_call: TRBJ2-5; d_call: -; v_call: TRBV11-2; cdr3_aa: CASSWGLRETQYF
j_call: TRBJ2-2; d_call: TRBD2; v_call: TRBV29-1; cdr3_aa: CSVYAGGNTGELFF
j_call: TRBJ1-3; d_call: -; v_call: TRBV5-1; cdr3_aa: CASSHQNGNTIYF